The 31 T cell receptor beta chains below all came from one sample that was sequenced in a study of shared clonotypes between healthy human individuals. Produced via immunoSEQ multiplex PCR; TCRdb's table is partial and in-frame only. The table has about 2.4 million clones, roughly nine tenths seen once. Sequencing was carried out using naive CD4+ T cells sorted from blood. Noted subset: CD45RA+ positively selected. Receptors were obtained from a man younger than 35 in good health.

The chain couples TRBV5-8 to TRBJ2-5, with D maybe TRBD2 (7 bases). CDR3 length: 15 amino acids. The ends were cut back, 0 bases at V and 4 bases at J, with 13 bases in the middle. Germline V gives CDR1 SGHTS, CDR2 YDEGEE. The CDR3 DNA is TGTGCCAGCAGCTTGGCCGCAGGGGAGGGAGAGACCCAGTACTTC. Its protein is CASSLAAGEGETQYF.

The gene calls are TRBV5-8 and TRBJ1-1; 7 nucleotides match TRBD1. After removal of 4 bases from V and 1 base from J, the junction contained 22 bases not matched to a gene. CDR3 size: 20 residues. Per germline, CDR1 SGHTS and CDR2 YDEGEE. The DNA for the CDR3 is TGTGCCAGCAGCCATTCGGGACAGTCGTTTATAACTCTTAAGAACACTGAAGCTTTCTTT. Translation: CASSHSGQSFITLKNTEAFF.

This clone has more than one count but fewer than ten. The junction differs from germline at one of its ends, possibly a read error. The chain carries TRBV7-7 and TRBJ2-7; no definite D call. The CDR3 spans 13 residues. Germline CDR1 and CDR2: SSHAT and FNYEAQ (reference sequence). The CDR3 is CASSPNDGYEQYF. CDR3 nucleotides: TGTGCTAGCAGCCCGAATGACGGATACGAGCAGTACTTC. The full variable domain, with the rest looked up from reference TRBV7-7 and TRBJ2-7, is GAGVSQSPRYKVTKRGQDVTLRCDPISSHATLYWYQQALGQGPEFLTYFNYEAQPDKSGLPSDRFSAERPEGSISTLTIQRTEQRDSAMYRCASSPNDGYEQYFGPGTRLTVT.

The V and J genes are TRBV7-2 and TRBJ2-1; perhaps TRBD1 as D (6 bases). The CDR3 runs 14 residues. The V end was cut by 4 bases, the J end by 6 bases, with 13 bases between. The germline V gene encodes CDR1 SGHTA and CDR2 FQGNSA. CDR3 region: CASSSSQGANEQFF. The CDR3 bases are TGTGCCAGCAGCTCCTCACAGGGTGCCAATGAGCAGTTCTTC.

This clone was picked up a small number of times. CDR3 loop: CASSFGTGTVNTEAFF. The CDR3 DNA reads TGTGCCAGCAGCTTCGGAACCGGGACAGTGAACACTGAAGCTTTCTTT. This sequence joins TRBV7-6 and TRBJ1-1; 7 bases agree with TRBD1. The CDR3 has 16 amino acids. V shed 3 bases, J shed 0 bases, and the junction held 7 bases outside the gene matches. In germline, CDR1 is SGHVS, CDR2 FNYEAQ. The complete variable domain, with remaining parts taken from reference TRBV7-6 and TRBJ1-1, reads GAGVSQSPRYKVTKRGQDVALRCDPISGHVSLYWYRQALGQGPEFLTYFNYEAQQDKSGLPNDRFSAERPEGSISTLTIQRTEQRDSAMYRCASSFGTGTVNTEAFFGQGTRLTVV.

Points on this clone: Sequence at one end of the junction differs from germline and may be a read error. CDR3 nucleotide sequence: TGTGCCAGCAGCTTCGGGGGGCGAATCGACAAAGACATTCAGTACTTC. It specifies CASSFGGRIDKDIQYF. This chain links TRBV5-4 with TRBJ2-4; the D gene is possibly TRBD2 (7 bases). There are 16 residues in the CDR3. Looked up from germline, CDR1 is SGHNT and CDR2 is YYREEE (reference sequence).

The chain combines TRBV30 with TRBJ2-4; D uncertain. The germline V gene has CDR1 GTSNPN and CDR2 SVGIG (reference sequence). The CDR3 consists of 12 residues. V was cut by 1 base and J by 11 bases, with 12 bases left in between. CDR3 region: CAWSGNVQVQYF. The CDR3 region has the DNA TGTGCCTGGAGTGGAAACGTGCAGGTTCAGTACTTC.

This chain connects TRBV6-1 to TRBJ1-2; 8 bases map to TRBD1. Germline V gene data show CDR1 as MNHNS and CDR2 as SASEGT. After removal of 8 bases from V and 2 bases from J, the junction contained 4 bases not matched to a gene. This CDR3 is 13 amino acids long. This CDR3 is CASYQGANYGYTF. The CDR3 region has the DNA TGTGCCAGCTACCAGGGGGCGAACTATGGCTACACCTTC.

This clone has a handful of counts. In the same sample, other DNA sequences code for this CDR3. The chain carries TRBV2 and TRBJ1-5; TRBD1 agrees at 8 bases. Looked up from germline, CDR1 is SNHLY and CDR2 is FYNNEI. J was trimmed by 6 bases and V by 4 bases; bases with no gene match: 5. This CDR3 is 14 amino acids long. The CDR3 loop reads CASSGQGLGQPQHF. In DNA form, the CDR3 reads TGTGCCAGCAGTGGACAGGGGCTGGGTCAGCCCCAGCATTTT.

This chain's CDR3 is CASSLRDREDEQYF. The CDR3 bases are TGTGCCAGCAGTCTCCGGGACAGGGAAGACGAGCAGTACTTC. The chain employs TRBV6-6 and TRBJ2-7, with 9 positions matching TRBD1. The V and J ends lost 5 bases and 5 bases, in that order; junction bases with no gene match: 7. The germline V gene has CDR1 MNHNY and CDR2 SVGAGI (reference sequence). CDR3 length: 14 residues.

The chain joins TRBV10-3 to TRBJ2-2, with D unclear. The CDR3 loop spans 13 amino acids. From germline, CDR1 is ENHRY and CDR2 SYGVKD. V lost 5 bases and J lost 5, with 9 bases in between. The CDR3 here is CAISPTRTGELFF. CDR3 bases: TGTGCCATCAGTCCGACGAGGACCGGGGAGCTGTTTTTT.

The rearrangement uses TRBV5-1 and TRBJ2-3; perhaps TRBD2 as D (5 bases). Germline V gives CDR1 SGHRS, CDR2 YFSETQ. The CDR3 length is 19 residues. The ends were cut back, 0 bases at V and 2 bases at J, with 22 bases in the middle. CDR3 in DNA: TGCGCCAGCAGCTTGGGGGTGCGGACTCGAGAAGGTAACACAGATACGCAGTATTTT. Residues: CASSLGVRTREGNTDTQYF.

The chain recombines TRBV9 with TRBJ2-3; D is unclear. This CDR3 region has 14 residues. V was pared by 2 bases and J by 3 bases, with 10 bases between. Germline V gene data show CDR1 as SGDLS and CDR2 as YYNGEE. DNA for the CDR3: TGTGCCAGCAGCGTGTTGTCGGCGACAGATACGCAGTATTTT. Its protein product is CASSVLSATDTQYF.

This chain links TRBV9 with TRBJ1-2, with D possibly TRBD1 on 6 matching bases. Germline assignment: CDR1 SGDLS and CDR2 YYNGEE. Trimming shortened V by 4 bases and J by 6 bases, and 19 bases separated the two germline ends. This CDR3 has 15 residues. The CDR3 region has the DNA TGTGCCAGCAGCCTAAGAATACAGGGTCCGAATGGCTACACCTTC. It encodes CASSLRIQGPNGYTF.

This chain uses TRBV12-5 with TRBJ2-7, with D perhaps TRBD1 (5 bases). V was cut by 4 bases and J by 2 bases, with 12 bases left in between. CDR1 and CDR2 from the germline V gene are LGHNT and FRNRAP. The CDR3 runs 14 residues. Written as DNA, the CDR3 is TGTGCTAGTGGTTGGGGCGGAGCGACCTACGAGCAGTACTTC. As protein: CASGWGGATYEQYF.

This clone was observed a single time. The rearrangement uses TRBV6-4 and TRBJ1-2; D is possibly TRBD1 (5 bases). CDR1 MRHNA and CDR2 SNTAGT come from the germline V gene. The CDR3 covers 14 residues. V was cut by 4 bases and J by 4 bases, with 13 bases left in between. In DNA form, the CDR3 reads TGTGCCAGCAGTGCCTCGGGAGGGACCTATGGCTACACCTTC. Amino acid sequence: CASSASGGTYGYTF.

The rearrangement joins TRBV30 to TRBJ2-7, with TRBD1 matching 8 bases. CDR3 length equals 15 residues. With 5 bases clipped from V and 0 bases from J, the junction kept 9 bases outside the gene matches. Looked up from germline, CDR1 is GTSNPN and CDR2 is SVGIG (reference sequence). The CDR3 DNA reads as TGTGCCTGGCCACTACTGGACAGGGACTCCTACGAGCAGTACTTC. It encodes CAWPLLDRDSYEQYF.

The V call is TRBV7-9, the J call TRBJ2-7, with D unclear. This CDR3 spans 15 amino acids. Germline CDR1 SEHNR, CDR2 FQNEAQ (reference sequence). The V gene lost 0 bases and the J gene lost 7 bases, with 16 bases spanning the gap. The CDR3 DNA reads as TGTGCCAGCAGCTTAGCGGTAGGGTTTCTTGGGGAGCAGTACTTC. It codes for CASSLAVGFLGEQYF.

The chain links TRBV28 to TRBJ1-1; tentatively, D is TRBD1 (5 bases). CDR3 length: 13 residues. V lost 6 bases, J lost 3 bases, and 11 bases lay in between. Germline V gene sequence: CDR1 MDHEN, CDR2 SYDVKM. The CDR3 coding sequence is TGTGCCAGCAGGTTAAGGGGATACACTGAAGCTTTCTTT. It codes for CASRLRGYTEAFF. Looking up the rest from reference TRBV28 and TRBJ1-1 gives the full variable domain: DVKVTQSSRYLVKRTGEKVFLECVQDMDHENMFWYRQDPGLGLRLIYFSYDVKMKEKGDIPEGYSVSREKKERFSLILESASTNQTSMYLCASRLRGYTEAFFGQGTRLTVV.

The chain is built from TRBV4-3 and TRBJ2-7, with D perhaps being TRBD1 or TRBD2 (5 bases each). The length of the CDR3 is 13 residues. V shed 1 base and J shed 7 bases, with 11 bases lying between them. The germline V gene has CDR1 LGHNA and CDR2 YSLEER. The CDR3 DNA is TGCGCCAGCAGCCAAGCTCTTGGGACGGAGCAGTACTTC. Encoded protein: CASSQALGTEQYF.

This chain joins TRBV19 and TRBJ2-7, with 8 bases aligning to TRBD1. The V gene end was trimmed by 8 bases and the J gene end by 4 bases; junction bases not matched to a gene: 7. The CDR3 extends over 13 amino acids. Germline assignment: CDR1 LNHDA and CDR2 SQIVND (reference sequence). The CDR3 DNA reads TGTGCCAGTCGTAAGGACAGGGAGTACGAGCAGTACTTC. Its translation: CASRKDREYEQYF.

V gene TRBV7-2 combines with J gene TRBJ2-1; D gene ambiguous. Germline V lookup: CDR1 SGHTA, CDR2 FQGNSA. Trimming shortened V by 5 bases and J by 2 bases, and 7 bases separated the two germline ends. The CDR3 covers 13 residues. The CDR3: CASSLRPYNEQFF. For the CDR3, the DNA is TGTGCCAGCAGCCTGAGACCCTACAATGAGCAGTTCTTC.

Written as DNA, the CDR3 is TGTGCCAGCAGTCGCCTTGGACAGGGGGCAAATGGCTACACCTTC. Translation gives CASSRLGQGANGYTF. This chain uses TRBV25-1 with TRBJ1-2, with TRBD1 identical over 11 bases. The germline V gene encodes CDR1 MGHDK and CDR2 SYGVNS. The CDR3 is made up of 15 amino acids. Germline trimming cut 5 bases from V and 6 bases from J; bases unmatched to any gene: 8.

The chain is built from TRBV4-1 and TRBJ1-2; the D gene is possibly TRBD1 (6 bases). Trimming removed 4 bases at V and 0 bases at J, with 9 bases between. CDR1 and CDR2 (germline): MGHRA, YSYEKL. CDR3 size: 14 residues. The CDR3 DNA is TGCGCCAGCAGCCGGACAGACTCTAACTATGGCTACACCTTC. This encodes CASSRTDSNYGYTF.

This clone showed up just once. The V and J genes are TRBV21-1 and TRBJ1-5. TRBV21-1 is a documented pseudogene. CDR3 size: 12 residues. CDR3 nucleotides: TGTGCCCCCGGGGGTGAATATCAGCCCCAGCATTTT. Its translation: CAPGGEYQPQHF.

The CDR3 bases are TGTGCCAGCAGCGACGGACAGGGGATCCCTTTGACTAACTATGGCTACACCTTC. Its protein is CASSDGQGIPLTNYGYTF. The rearrangement joins TRBV7-2 to TRBJ1-2, with 9 nucleotides matching TRBD1. The CDR3 has 18 amino acids. Germline V gene data show CDR1 as SGHTA and CDR2 as FQGNSA. Unmatched junction bases numbered 13, after V lost 5 bases and J lost 0 bases.

The chain has TRBV5-1 and TRBJ2-7; D could derive from TRBD1 or TRBD2 (5 bases each). Per the germline V gene, CDR1 is SGHRS and CDR2 is YFSETQ. V lost 3 bases to trimming and J lost 7 bases, with 11 bases between them. The CDR3 contains 12 residues. CDR3 DNA sequence: TGCGCCAGCAGCTCCACGAGGGGAGAGCAGTACTTC. It specifies CASSSTRGEQYF.

The rearrangement joins TRBV10-2 to TRBJ2-3; tentatively, D is TRBD2 (6 bases). Per the germline V gene, CDR1 is WSHSY and CDR2 is SAAADI. V was pared by 11 bases and J by 7 bases, with 22 bases between. CDR3 length equals 14 residues. CDR3 nucleotides: TGCGCCGGGGGTGGGGGAGGCCCCGCCAATACGCAGTATTTT. Its translation: CAGGGGGPANTQYF.

The J gene is TRBJ2-1, the V gene TRBV19; D remains unclear. Per the germline V gene, CDR1 is LNHDA and CDR2 is SQIVND (reference sequence). Trimming took 11 bases from V and 4 from J, leaving 6 bases between them. This CDR3 spans 10 amino acids. The CDR3 nucleotides are TGTGCCGAACCTTACAATGAGCAGTTCTTC. As protein: CAEPYNEQFF.

This chain uses TRBV5-1 with TRBJ2-3; no clear D. CDR3 size: 14 residues. V was pared by 3 bases and J by 0 bases, with 8 bases between. Germline V gives CDR1 SGHRS, CDR2 YFSETQ. Written as DNA, the CDR3 is TGCGCCAGCAGCTGGCTGGGGAGCACAGATACGCAGTATTTT. Amino acid sequence: CASSWLGSTDTQYF. The whole variable domain, remainder taken from reference TRBV5-1 and TRBJ2-3, is KAGVTQTPRYLIKTRGQQVTLSCSPISGHRSVSWYQQTPGQGLQFLFEYFSETQRNKGNFPGRFSGRQFSNSRSEMNVSTLELGDSALYLCASSWLGSTDTQYFGPGTRLTVL.

The rearrangement joins TRBV19 to TRBJ2-3; TRBD1 agrees at 10 bases. The CDR3 contains 13 residues. Germline V gene sequence: CDR1 LNHDA, CDR2 SQIVND (reference sequence). Unmatched junction bases numbered 0, after V lost 3 bases and J lost 6 bases. DNA of the CDR3: TGTGCCAGTAGTATGGACAGGGGGGATACGCAGTATTTT. Translating gives CASSMDRGDTQYF.